Below are 24 T cell receptor beta chains sequenced from a single sample in a study of regulatory and conventional T cells in RAG deficiency. Profiling relied on immunoSEQ multiplex PCR, and the TCRdb table lists in-frame clones only, not all of them. The sample includes 29,000 or so clones, more than 90% of them seen just once. Conventional CD4+ T cells were sorted from blood as CD25-low CD127-high cells. The sample also formed part of further work on regulatory T cells. From that paper: Primers: 52 TRBV forward and 13 TRBJ reverse.

The specimen sequenced was CD25- CD4+ T cells sorted from blood. These receptors originate from a human donor in good health.

The CDR3 protein is CASRPGGQDNEQFF. CDR3 bases: TGTGCCAGCAGGCCGGGAGGGCAGGACAATGAGCAGTTCTTC. The chain combines TRBV6-6 with TRBJ2-1, with TRBD2 matching 8 bases. The germline gives CDR1 MNHNY, CDR2 SVGAGI (reference sequence). This CDR3 spans 14 amino acids. V gave up 6 bases and J gave up 5 bases; unmatched junction bases: 6.

This rearrangement joins TRBV6-5 to TRBJ1-2; a possible D gene is TRBD1 (6 bases). The CDR3 contains 13 residues. Germline V CDR1 and CDR2: MNHEY, SVGAGI. Between the trimmed V and J ends, which lost 10 bases and 2 bases, there was a span of 14 bases. In DNA form, the CDR3 reads TGTGCCACCCACAGGGCTCGAAACTATGGCTACACCTTC. Amino acid sequence: CATHRARNYGYTF.

This chain connects TRBV15 to TRBJ1-5; TRBD1 might be the D (5 bases). Germline CDR1 is LNHNV and CDR2 is YYDKDF (reference sequence). The CDR3 spans 15 residues. V dropped 0 bases and J dropped 11 bases, with 17 bases sitting between them. The CDR3 DNA reads TGTGCCACCAGCAGAGATTTTGCAGGGAGGGCGACCCAGCATTTT. This encodes CATSRDFAGRATQHF.

This clone was seen just once. The rearrangement links TRBV10-2 to TRBJ2-7, with 7 bases aligning to TRBD1. The trim removed 6 bases at V and 4 bases at J, leaving 9 bases unmatched. Germline values: CDR1 WSHSY, CDR2 SAAADI. The CDR3 spans 14 residues. The CDR3 reads CASSLNRGQYEQYF. In DNA, the CDR3 is TGCGCCAGCAGCTTGAACAGGGGTCAATACGAGCAGTACTTC.

The J gene is TRBJ2-1, the V gene TRBV5-3; D may be TRBD1 (6 bases). TRBV5-3 is identified as an open reading frame with a role that is uncertain. V lost 3 bases and J 1 base, leaving 20 bases between the germline ends. The CDR3 spans 18 residues. CDR3 sequence reads: CARSWPRVWGQSYNEQFF. The CDR3, as DNA: TGTGCCAGAAGCTGGCCGAGGGTCTGGGGGCAGTCCTACAATGAGCAGTTCTTC.

This chain links TRBV19 with TRBJ2-3, with D possibly TRBD2 on 6 matching bases. The V and J ends lost 5 bases and 5 bases respectively, with 20 bases between them. CDR1 is LNHDA, CDR2 SQIVND, per germline (reference sequence). This CDR3 has 16 residues. Here the CDR3 DNA reads TGTGCCAGTAGTTCCCTCGCGGGGAATTGGGAAGATACGCAGTATTTT. Translated: CASSSLAGNWEDTQYF.

The V gene is TRBV7-9, the J gene TRBJ1-1; no clear D gene. CDR3 length equals 14 residues. CDR1 SEHNR and CDR2 FQNEAQ come from the germline V gene (reference sequence). V was trimmed by 7 bases and J by 6 bases, leaving 18 bases between them. CDR3 DNA sequence: TGTGCCAGCACCGACTTAGGGAGTACCGCTGAAGCTTTCTTT. This codes for CASTDLGSTAEAFF.

The rearrangement joins TRBV4-1 to TRBJ2-7; 7 bases line up with TRBD2. The length of the CDR3 is 14 residues. Germline assignment: CDR1 MGHRA and CDR2 YSYEKL. Unmatched junction bases numbered 4, after V lost 3 bases and J lost 2 bases. CDR3 sequence: CASSQPGGTYEQYF. The CDR3 region has the DNA TGCGCCAGCAGCCAGCCCGGGGGGACCTACGAGCAGTACTTC.

The V gene is TRBV6-5, the J gene TRBJ1-2; 8 bases align to TRBD1. Trimming removed 10 bases from V and 5 bases from J; junction bases left unmatched: 12. Germline loops: CDR1 MNHEY, CDR2 SVGAGI. CDR3 length: 14 residues. In nucleotides, the CDR3 is TGTGCCACCATAGACAGGGGTCAGGGGTATGGCTACACCTTC. Translated, it gives CATIDRGQGYGYTF.

The chain has TRBV9 and TRBJ1-3; D is possibly TRBD1 (6 bases). CDR1 and CDR2 from the germline V gene are SGDLS and YYNGEE. The length of the CDR3 is 15 residues. Trimming took off 2 bases at V and 3 bases at J, with 12 bases between the two ends. The DNA of the CDR3 is TGTGCCAGCAGCGTTCGTTCAGGGGTTGGAAACACCATATATTTT. This encodes CASSVRSGVGNTIYF.

This sequence joins TRBV6-4 and TRBJ2-1; D remains unclear. Trimming took 2 bases from V and 7 from J, leaving 24 bases between them. CDR3 length: 18 amino acids. CDR1 is MRHNA, CDR2 SNTAGT, per germline. The CDR3 DNA sequence: TGTGCCAGCAGTGACACCACCCCAGGCCCTACAAGGTGGAATGAGCAGTTCTTC. Translating it yields CASSDTTPGPTRWNEQFF.

This sequence joins TRBV4-2 and TRBJ2-3, with TRBD2 as a possible D gene (7 bases). V lost 8 bases to trimming and J lost 0 bases, with 12 bases between them. This CDR3 comprises 14 residues. Germline CDR1 is LGHNA and CDR2 is YNFKEQ. CDR3 protein: CASRGGPSTDTQYF. The CDR3 nucleotides are TGTGCCAGCCGCGGGGGCCCCAGCACAGATACGCAGTATTTT.

The V gene is TRBV5-4, the J gene TRBJ2-7, with 8 nucleotides matching TRBD2. Per the germline V gene, CDR1 is SGHNT and CDR2 is YYREEE (reference sequence). V shed 4 bases and J 2 bases; nucleotides not matched to a gene: 8. The CDR3 extends over 15 amino acids. As DNA, the CDR3 is TGTGCCAGCAGCCGCGGGGGGCCCATGACCTACGAGCAGTACTTC. It translates to CASSRGGPMTYEQYF.

The V gene is TRBV6-1, the J gene TRBJ1-4, with 8 nucleotides matching TRBD1. Germline lookup yields CDR1 MNHNS and CDR2 SASEGT. After removal of 6 bases from V and 8 bases from J, the junction contained 11 bases not matched to a gene. This CDR3 spans 15 amino acids. The CDR3 region is CASSGGQAKGEKLFF. The CDR3, as DNA: TGTGCCAGCAGCGGGGGACAGGCCAAGGGGGAAAAACTGTTTTTT.

This clone was counted a single time. The genes are TRBV19 and TRBJ1-6, with 9 bases identical to TRBD1. Per the germline V gene, CDR1 is LNHDA and CDR2 is SQIVND (reference sequence). V lost 5 bases and J lost 7; bases outside the gene matches: 3. The CDR3 consists of 14 residues. This CDR3 is CASSAGTGNSPLHF. CDR3 nucleotides: TGTGCCAGTAGTGCTGGGACAGGGAATTCACCCCTCCACTTT.

The chain is built from TRBV9 and TRBJ2-5, with TRBD1 matching over 9 bases. The CDR3 loop spans 15 amino acids. Trimming cost V 4 bases and J 5 bases; bases outside gene matches: 9. Germline CDR1 reads SGDLS; CDR2 reads YYNGEE. The CDR3 coding sequence is TGTGCCAGCAGCCCCCACAGGGGGCGGGGGGAGACCCAGTACTTC. Amino acid sequence: CASSPHRGRGETQYF.

The V call is TRBV28, the J call TRBJ1-6; 9 bases align to TRBD1. Trimming removed 6 bases from V and 9 bases from J; junction bases left unmatched: 9. CDR3 length: 15 residues. Germline V gives CDR1 MDHEN, CDR2 SYDVKM. The CDR3 sequence is CASREGDRVGSPLHF. The CDR3 coding sequence is TGTGCCAGCAGAGAAGGGGACAGGGTCGGTTCACCCCTCCACTTT.

This rearrangement joins TRBV19 to TRBJ1-2, with unresolved D. V lost 3 bases and J lost 5, with 16 bases in between. This CDR3 comprises 15 residues. Germline CDR1 is LNHDA and CDR2 is SQIVND (reference sequence). CDR3 residues: CASSISFPGEYGYTF. DNA of the CDR3: TGTGCCAGTAGTATTAGCTTCCCCGGGGAATATGGCTACACCTTC.

This clone appeared once. The chain is built from TRBV5-1 and TRBJ1-6, with TRBD1 matching over 9 bases. The CDR3 spans 15 residues. Per the germline V gene, CDR1 is SGHRS and CDR2 is YFSETQ. Trimming cost V 1 base and J 10 bases; bases outside gene matches: 6. Written as DNA, the CDR3 is TGCGCCAGCAGCTTGCGGGACAGGGCGGACTCACCCCTCCACTTT. This encodes CASSLRDRADSPLHF.

The chain has TRBV11-2 and TRBJ1-1; no clear D gene. Germline CDR1 and CDR2: SGHAT and FQNNGV. Trimming took off 4 bases at V and 4 bases at J, with 16 bases between the two ends. This CDR3 has 15 amino acids. This chain's CDR3 is CASSSQPAEGTEAFF. The CDR3 DNA follows: TGTGCCAGCAGCTCCCAACCGGCGGAAGGCACTGAAGCTTTCTTT. The whole variable domain, filled in from reference TRBV11-2 and TRBJ1-1, reads EAGVAQSPRYKIIEKRQSVAFWCNPISGHATLYWYQQILGQGPKLLIQFQNNGVVDDSQLPKDRFSAERLKGVDSTLKIQPAKLEDSAVYLCASSSQPAEGTEAFFGQGTRLTVV.

V usage is TRBV7-3 and J usage is TRBJ2-3; D not resolved. From germline, CDR1 is SGHTA and CDR2 FQGTGA. The CDR3 totals 14 residues. Trimming shortened V by 3 bases and J by 1 base, and 8 bases separated the two germline ends. CDR3 bases: TGTGCCAGCAGCTTGTTAGTCCGCACAGATACGCAGTATTTT. It encodes CASSLLVRTDTQYF.

The chain employs TRBV19 and TRBJ2-5, with D possibly matching TRBD1 (5 bases). CDR1 and CDR2 (germline): LNHDA, SQIVND (reference sequence). Deletions cut 3 bases from V and 3 bases from J, with 8 bases between. The CDR3 extends over 13 amino acids. The CDR3 spells CASSMGREETQYF. CDR3 nucleotide sequence: TGTGCCAGTAGTATGGGGCGAGAAGAGACCCAGTACTTC.

The chain combines TRBV28 with TRBJ2-7; D not resolved. The CDR3 consists of 14 residues. With 8 bases removed from V and 0 bases from J, the gap between germline ends came to 14 bases. Germline CDR1 and CDR2: MDHEN and SYDVKM. This CDR3 is CASRISGNSYEQYF. The CDR3 nucleotides read TGTGCCAGCCGAATTTCGGGTAACTCCTACGAGCAGTACTTC. The full variable domain, its missing parts supplied by reference TRBV28 and TRBJ2-7, is DVKVTQSSRYLVKRTGEKVFLECVQDMDHENMFWYRQDPGLGLRLIYFSYDVKMKEKGDIPEGYSVSREKKERFSLILESASTNQTSMYLCASRISGNSYEQYFGPGTRLTVT.

V is TRBV27 and J is TRBJ2-4; TRBD2 aligns across 8 bases. After removal of 7 bases from V and 0 bases from J, the junction contained 11 bases not matched to a gene. In germline, CDR1 is MNHEY, CDR2 SMNVEV (reference sequence). The CDR3 runs 17 residues. The CDR3 DNA reads TGTGCCAGCACCCGCCGGGGGGGAGATCTAGCCAAAAACATTCAGTACTTC. It encodes CASTRRGGDLAKNIQYF.